These 5 T cell receptor beta chains came from one sample sequenced in a study of blood T cells in healthy people across ages. Alongside a J-beta primer mix, a sample-barcoded 5' primer served in a second PCR lasting about 7 to 11 cycles. TCRdb analysed the 5' RACE reads with MiXCR anew, one entry per CDR3 protein. Of hundreds of thousands of distinct CDR3 sequences in the sample, roughly 50% were seen once. Sequenced input: blood. The origin of the receptors is a man in his sixties in good health.

The chain has TRBV12-3 or TRBV12-4 and TRBJ2-1; D ambiguous. The CDR3 loop spans 12 amino acids. Trimming shortened V by 1 base and J by 12 bases, and 10 bases separated the two germline ends. The CDR3 sequence: CASSLVQFVQFF. CDR3 nucleotide sequence: TGTGCCAGCAGTTTAGTCCAGTTTGTGCAGTTCTTC.

The rearrangement uses TRBV12-3 or TRBV12-4 and TRBJ1-2; perhaps TRBD1 as D (6 bases). There are 16 residues in the CDR3. V was shortened by 5 bases and J by 5 bases, with 21 bases between the two germline ends. CDR3 region: CASSTGTRESLYGYTF. CDR3 DNA sequence: TGTGCCAGCAGTACCGGGACACGCGAAAGTTTATATGGCTACACCTTC.

The rearrangement uses TRBV12-3 or TRBV12-4 and TRBJ2-7; D call uncertain. This CDR3 has 13 residues. Trimming removed 5 bases from V and 4 bases from J, with 12 bases in between. Here the CDR3 DNA reads TGTGCCAGCAGTCGCACATACGGGTACGAGCAGTACTTC. Translated, it gives CASSRTYGYEQYF.

This sequence joins TRBV20-1 and TRBJ2-3, with D perhaps TRBD1 (5 bases). V was shortened by 6 bases and J by 4 bases, with 11 bases between the two germline ends. The CDR3 is made up of 12 amino acids. CDR1 and CDR2 from the germline V gene are DFQATT and SNEGSKA (reference sequence). For the CDR3, the DNA is TGCAGTGCCCAGGGAACCGCAGATACGCAGTATTTT. The encoded protein is CSAQGTADTQYF.

This clonotype was counted only a few times. The CDR3 DNA sequence: TGCGCCAGCAGCTTGGGACCGGGAAGCGTCAATGAGCAGTTCTTC. This sequence encodes CASSLGPGSVNEQFF. The rearrangement uses TRBV5-1 and TRBJ2-1; D may be TRBD2 (5 bases). This CDR3 has 15 amino acids. V lost 0 bases and J 6 bases, leaving 13 bases between the germline ends. CDR1 and CDR2 (germline): SGHRS, YFSETQ.